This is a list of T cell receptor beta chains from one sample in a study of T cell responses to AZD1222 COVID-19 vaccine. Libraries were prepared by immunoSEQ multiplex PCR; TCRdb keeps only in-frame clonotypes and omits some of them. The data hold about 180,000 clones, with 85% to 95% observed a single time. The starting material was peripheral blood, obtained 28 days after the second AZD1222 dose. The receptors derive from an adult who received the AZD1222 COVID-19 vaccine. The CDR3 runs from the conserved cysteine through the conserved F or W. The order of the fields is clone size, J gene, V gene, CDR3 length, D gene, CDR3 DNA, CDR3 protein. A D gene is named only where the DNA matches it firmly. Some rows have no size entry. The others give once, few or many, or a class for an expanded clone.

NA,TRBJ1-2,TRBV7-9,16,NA,TGTGCCAGCAGCACAAGCCACACGGTGAAGTCCAGTGGCTACACCTTC,CASSTSHTVKSSGYTF
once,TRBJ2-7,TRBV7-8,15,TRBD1,TGTGCCAGCAGCCCCAGACAGGGGCAACCCTACGAGCAGTACTTC,CASSPRQGQPYEQYF
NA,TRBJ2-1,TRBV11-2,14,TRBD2,TGTGCCAGTAGTGGGACTAGCGGGAGAAGTGAGCAGTTCTTC,CASSGTSGRSEQFF
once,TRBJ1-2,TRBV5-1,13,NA,TGCGCCAGCAGCTTTAACAGGGAGAATGGCTACACCTTC,CASSFNRENGYTF
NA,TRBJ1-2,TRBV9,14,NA,TGTGCCAGCAGCGTAGAGCTAGGGTCCTATGGCTACACCTTC,CASSVELGSYGYTF
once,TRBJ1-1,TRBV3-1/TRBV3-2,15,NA,TGTGCCAGCAGCGCGTTCGGGGGAGTGAACACTGAAGCTTTCTTT,CASSAFGGVNTEAFF
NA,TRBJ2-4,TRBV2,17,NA,TGTGCCAGCCGGGTGGAAAGCGGACGGCTAGCCAAAAACATTCAGTACTTC,CASRVESGRLAKNIQYF
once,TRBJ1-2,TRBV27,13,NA,TGTGCCAGCAAAACAGGGTGGGACTATGGCTACACCTTC,CASKTGWDYGYTF
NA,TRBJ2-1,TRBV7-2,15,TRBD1,TGTGCCAGCAGCCCAGGGACAGGGCCTACAAATGAGCAGTTCTTC,CASSPGTGPTNEQFF
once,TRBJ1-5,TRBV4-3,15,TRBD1,TGCGCCAGCAGCCAAGGACAGGGCAGGGGTCAGCCCCAGCATTTT,CASSQGQGRGQPQHF
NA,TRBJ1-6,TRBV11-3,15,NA,TGTGCCAGCAGCTTAATCACTGGGGGCAGCTCACCCCTCCACTTT,CASSLITGGSSPLHF
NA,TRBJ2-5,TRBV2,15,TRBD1,TGTGCCAGCAGGATACAGGGGGCCGCAACAGAGACCCAGTACTTC,CASRIQGAATETQYF
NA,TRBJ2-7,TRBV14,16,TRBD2,TGTGCCAGCAGCCAAGGCTTAGCGGGAGCTGGCTACGAGCAGTACTTC,CASSQGLAGAGYEQYF
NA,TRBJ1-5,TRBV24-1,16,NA,TGTGCCACCAGTGACTCGGGGGCCGCGTCGTGGCAGCCCCAGCATTTT,CATSDSGAASWQPQHF
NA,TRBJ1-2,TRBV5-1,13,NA,TGCGCCAGCAGCTTGGTTTCTAACTATGGCTACACCTTC,CASSLVSNYGYTF
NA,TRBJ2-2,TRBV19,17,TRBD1,TGTGCCAGTCGGGCGATCCGGGACAGGGGGAACACCGGGGAGCTGTTTTTT,CASRAIRDRGNTGELFF
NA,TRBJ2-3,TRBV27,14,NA,TGTGCCAGCAGTCCACGGGTGCAAGGAGATACGCAGTATTTT,CASSPRVQGDTQYF
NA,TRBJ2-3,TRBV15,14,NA,TGTGCCACCGGTACCAAGAATTGGGCAGATACGCAGTATTTT,CATGTKNWADTQYF